These T cell receptor beta chains were read from a single sample in a study of T cells after somatic rescue of genetic block. Profiled with immunoSEQ multiplex PCR; TCRdb holds only in-frame clones, not every one. The repertoire has about 72,000 clones, roughly 93% of them found once; the top ten carry approximately 2.9%. The sample taken for sequencing was peripheral blood mononuclear cells (PBMCs). These receptors all stem from a young man. Each CDR3 is given with its conserved first and last residue. A D gene is named only where the DNA matches it firmly. The size entry is marked missing in some rows and otherwise reads once, few, many or a size class.

>TRBJ2-7|TRBV7-2|TRBD2|.
CASSSTSGRTYEQYF
TGTGCCAGCAGCTCGACTAGCGGGAGGACCTACGAGCAGTACTTC
>TRBJ2-1|TRBV7-2|.|.
CASRRSLAESSYNEQFF
TGTGCCAGCAGAAGATCGCTAGCAGAGAGCTCCTACAATGAGCAGTTCTTC
>TRBJ1-1|TRBV19|.|.
CASSARRQGKGTEAFF
TGTGCCAGTAGTGCGCGCCGGCAGGGTAAGGGCACTGAAGCTTTCTTT
>TRBJ1-5|TRBV19|TRBD1|.
CASSIWDRGDGNQPQHF
TGTGCCAGTAGTATTTGGGACAGGGGCGATGGCAATCAGCCCCAGCATTTT
>TRBJ1-3|TRBV28|TRBD1|.
CASRRQGLNTIYF
TGTGCCAGCAGGAGACAGGGTTTAAACACCATATATTTT
>TRBJ2-1|TRBV2|.|.
CASRELVRDEQFF
TGTGCCAGCAGGGAACTAGTGCGCGATGAGCAGTTCTTC
>TRBJ1-5|TRBV28|TRBD1|.
CASSKGQEDQPQHF
TGTGCCAGCAGCAAAGGACAGGAGGACCAGCCCCAGCATTTT
>TRBJ1-1|TRBV18|.|once
CASSPNLGNTEAFF
TGTGCCAGCTCACCGAATTTGGGTAACACTGAAGCTTTCTTT
>TRBJ1-1|TRBV11-3|.|.
CASSLDQGPDTEAFF
TGTGCCAGCAGCTTAGATCAGGGGCCAGACACTGAAGCTTTCTTT
>TRBJ1-1|TRBV27|.|few
CASSTGNRKAFF
TGTGCCAGCAGTACGGGGAACAGGAAAGCTTTCTTT
>TRBJ2-1|TRBV11-3|.|.
CASSLISNGNEQFF
TGTGCCAGCAGCCTAATCTCCAATGGAAATGAGCAGTTCTTC
>TRBJ2-5|TRBV28|.|.
CASSPGSGGLGETQYF
TGTGCCAGCAGTCCCGGGTCGGGGGGCCTCGGGGAGACCCAGTACTTC
>TRBJ1-5|TRBV19|.|.
CASSLQGEQPQHF
TGTGCCAGTAGTCTACAGGGCGAGCAGCCCCAGCATTTT
>TRBJ1-5|TRBV18|.|.
CASSSTGPASNQPQHF
TGTGCCAGCTCGTCCACGGGGCCAGCAAGCAATCAGCCCCAGCATTTT
>TRBJ2-5|TRBV18|.|.
CASSLGQQETQYF
TGTGCCAGCTCACTTGGACAGCAAGAGACCCAGTACTTC
>TRBJ2-1|TRBV6-1|TRBD1|.
CASSDRDRVGNEQFF
TGTGCCAGCAGCGACCGGGACAGGGTCGGCAATGAGCAGTTCTTC
>TRBJ2-5|TRBV19|TRBD1|.
CASQGRTGSPETQYF
TGTGCCAGTCAGGGACGGACAGGGAGTCCGGAGACCCAGTACTTC
>TRBJ2-7|TRBV4-1|.|.
CASSPRHGSYEQYF
TGCGCCAGCAGCCCGCGACACGGCTCCTACGAGCAGTACTTC
>TRBJ1-5|TRBV7-2|.|once
CASSYGGQPQHF
TGTGCCAGCAGCTACGGGGGACAGCCCCAGCATTTT
>TRBJ2-4|TRBV10-3|.|.
CAISESQGEAKNIQYF
TGTGCCATCAGTGAGTCTCAGGGTGAAGCCAAAAACATTCAGTACTTC
>TRBJ2-7|TRBV6-1|.|.
CASSTDRPYEQYF
TGTGCCAGCAGTACAGACAGGCCCTACGAGCAGTACTTC
>TRBJ2-7|TRBV14|.|once
CASSQLTYEQYF
TGTGCCAGCAGCCAATTAACCTACGAGCAGTACTTC
>TRBJ2-3|TRBV5-1|.|.
CASSFPGRADTQYF
TGCGCCAGCAGCTTCCCAGGGCGCGCAGATACGCAGTATTTT
>TRBJ2-3|TRBV5-1|.|.
CASSRGGGPDTQYF
TGCGCCAGCAGCCGCGGAGGGGGCCCAGATACGCAGTATTTT
>TRBJ2-2|TRBV7-6|.|.
CASSLAPGPLVAGELFF
TGTGCCAGCAGCTTAGCACCGGGACCCCTCGTTGCCGGGGAGCTGTTTTTT
>TRBJ2-1|TRBV4-1|.|.
CASDIGQGMDEQFF
TGCGCCAGCGATATTGGGCAGGGGATGGATGAGCAGTTCTTC
>TRBJ2-3|TRBV27|.|few
CASGSISGSNTDTQYF
TGTGCCAGCGGGTCCATTAGCGGTTCCAACACAGATACGCAGTATTTT
>TRBJ1-1|TRBV5-1|.|.
CASSTGQTNTEAFF
TGCGCCAGCAGTACCGGACAGACGAACACTGAAGCTTTCTTT
>TRBJ1-1|TRBV11-2|.|once
CASSPPRTEAFF
TGTGCCAGCAGCCCTCCCCGGACTGAAGCTTTCTTT
>TRBJ2-1|TRBV5-6|TRBD2|.
CASSPIRGSGESYNEQFF
TGTGCCAGCAGCCCAATTCGAGGTAGCGGGGAATCCTACAATGAGCAGTTCTTC
>TRBJ2-5|TRBV4-1|TRBD2|.
CASSQVWTSGKETQYF
TGCGCCAGCAGCCAAGTCTGGACTAGCGGGAAGGAGACCCAGTACTTC